Listed here are 2 T cell receptor beta chains from one sample, sequenced in a study of human T cells and chemical hapten exposure (dated by TCRdb to the early 2020s). The library was prepared using RACE. The instrument given in TCRdb is NextSeq 500. TCRdb cleaned the public reads at Q25 with fastp, built clones with MiXCR and kept in-frame beta chains. Here each entry gathers all rows of one CDR3 protein and keeps the most common genes and DNA. This sample is represented by 130,000 or so distinct CDR3 sequences; 11% of them were singletons. The ten largest clones represent under 2.5% of the sample. This specimen's time point label, interpreted: patch test 3, about 24 weeks after DPC sensitization. The treatment or condition label on this specimen signifies: therapeutic diphenylcyclopropenone sensitization with weekly scalp DPC. Sequenced material: whole blood, taken in connection with sensitization to the hapten diphenylcyclopropenone (DPC). The receptors originated from a woman between 50 and 59 years old with alopecia areata. Some clones in this sample may be carry-over from other donors' samples.

This clonotype showed up just a few times. V usage is TRBV29-1 and J usage is TRBJ2-1, with 11 bases lining up with TRBD2. The CDR3 runs to 14 residues. The V gene end was trimmed by 3 bases and the J gene end by 10 bases; junction bases not matched to a gene: 8. The germline CDR1 and CDR2 sequences are SQVTM and ANQGSEA. The CDR3 sequence is CSVEASGRSVEQFF. For the CDR3, the DNA is TGCAGCGTTGAGGCTAGCGGGAGGTCGGTGGAGCAGTTCTTC.

This clonotype was counted many times. The CDR3 protein is CASSPPGTNEKLFF. The DNA of the CDR3 is TGTGCCAGCAGTCCCCCAGGGACTAATGAAAAACTGTTTTTT. V usage is TRBV27 and J usage is TRBJ1-4; possibly TRBD1 for D (5 bases). The germline V gene encodes CDR1 MNHEY and CDR2 SMNVEV (reference sequence). Trimming pared 5 bases from V and 2 bases from J, leaving 9 bases between. The CDR3 has 14 amino acids.